The clone carrying this TCR beta chain turned up a few times. Its antigen is not known. This record belongs to a study of CD8 T cells in ankylosing spondylitis. TCRdb independently ran MiXCR on the 5' RACE reads; one entry per CDR3 protein. This sample has some 240,000 distinct CDR3 sequences, with approximately 20% found just once. The V gene end was trimmed by 2 bases and the J gene end by 6 bases; junction bases not matched to a gene: 16. This CDR3 spans 18 amino acids. Germline V gives CDR1 SGHAT, CDR2 FQNNGV. General study results and limits: The study identified a TCR beta motif of seven or eight highly homologous variants that appeared characteristic of ankylosing spondylitis blood. Reported data indicate significant enrichment of disease-linked clones within matched ankylosing spondylitis synovial fluid.

The sequence came from a male donor with ankylosing spondylitis or in good health (not recorded which). V is TRBV11-2 and J is TRBJ2-1; 7 bases map to TRBD2. Sequenced material: blood, either unsorted or a sorted T cell fraction (not recorded which). The CDR3 spells CASSLHLAEELYCNEQFF. The CDR3, as DNA: TGTGCCAGCAGCTTACACCTAGCGGAGGAGCTGTATTGCAATGAGCAGTTCTTC. The entire variable domain, with the rest obtained from reference TRBV11-2 and TRBJ2-1, is as follows: EAGVAQSPRYKIIEKRQSVAFWCNPISGHATLYWYQQILGQGPKLLIQFQNNGVVDDSQLPKDRFSAERLKGVDSTLKIQPAKLEDSAVYLCASSLHLAEELYCNEQFFGPGTRLTVL.